Shown below are 26 T cell receptor beta chains from a single sample sequenced in a study of OX40 agonist ivuxolimab in advanced cancers. Profiled with immunoSEQ multiplex PCR; TCRdb holds only in-frame clones, not every one. The table has 50,000 or so clones, almost 80% seen once. Sequences were derived from CD4+ or CD8+ T cells sorted from blood, sampled in a trial of the OX40 agonist ivuxolimab. Receptor source: an adult with an advanced solid tumor such as melanoma, head and neck, liver or kidney cancer.

This clone appeared a few times. Different DNA sequences within this sample yield the same CDR3. The V and J genes are TRBV13 and TRBJ1-2; weak D call: TRBD1 (5 bases). Trimming removed 5 bases at V and 8 bases at J, with 9 bases between. The CDR3 has 11 amino acids. Germline values: CDR1 PRHDT, CDR2 FYEKMQ (reference sequence). CDR3 loop: CASSGGGGYTF. The DNA for the CDR3 is TGTGCCAGCAGCGGGGGAGGAGGCTACACCTTC.

The chain uses TRBV27 and TRBJ1-2, with D possibly TRBD1 on 6 matching bases. This CDR3 comprises 14 residues. The ends were cut back, 5 bases at V and 5 bases at J, with 15 bases in the middle. Germline CDR1 and CDR2: MNHEY and SMNVEV (reference sequence). The CDR3 DNA sequence: TGTGCCAGCAGTCCAGGACAGATACCTTATGGCTACACCTTC. It yields the protein CASSPGQIPYGYTF.

The rearrangement joins TRBV7-2 to TRBJ2-1, with 10 positions matching TRBD1. Trimming took 1 base from V and 8 from J; bases not matched to a gene: 11. Germline V lookup: CDR1 SGHTA, CDR2 FQGNSA. The CDR3 has 17 residues. The CDR3 reads CASSLGPTGGFGYEQFF. The DNA for the CDR3 is TGTGCCAGCAGCTTAGGGCCGACAGGGGGCTTCGGGTATGAGCAGTTCTTC. The full variable domain, its missing parts supplied by reference TRBV7-2 and TRBJ2-1, is GAGVSQSPSNKVTEKGKDVELRCDPISGHTALYWYRQSLGQGLEFLIYFQGNSAPDKSGLPSDRFSAERTGGSVSTLTIQRTQQEDSAVYLCASSLGPTGGFGYEQFFGPGTRLTVL.

The rearrangement joins TRBV30 to TRBJ2-5; D is unresolved. Between the trimmed V and J ends, which lost 0 bases and 5 bases, there was a span of 10 bases. Per the germline V gene, CDR1 is GTSNPN and CDR2 is SVGIG (reference sequence). The CDR3 totals 13 residues. The CDR3 nucleotides read TGTGCCTGGAGTGTACTAAACGGGGAGACCCAGTACTTC. Residues: CAWSVLNGETQYF.

This clone has only a few counts. This rearrangement joins TRBV13 to TRBJ1-1; D call uncertain. This CDR3 has 13 amino acids. Germline CDR1 and CDR2: PRHDT and FYEKMQ (reference sequence). The V and J ends lost 1 base and 0 bases respectively, with 3 bases between them. This CDR3 is CASSLEVNTEAFF. The CDR3 nucleotides are TGTGCCAGCAGCTTAGAAGTGAACACTGAAGCTTTCTTT.

The chain couples TRBV5-4 to TRBJ2-7; 11 positions match TRBD2. The germline V gene has CDR1 SGHNT and CDR2 YYREEE (reference sequence). The CDR3 spans 15 residues. J lost 8 bases, V lost 4 bases, and 11 bases had no gene match. CDR3 in amino acids: CASSRWGLADNKQYF. The CDR3 DNA sequence: TGTGCCAGCAGCCGTTGGGGACTAGCGGATAACAAGCAGTACTTC.

V and J are TRBV6-5 and TRBJ2-7; no clear D gene. Germline loops: CDR1 MNHEY, CDR2 SVGAGI. V lost 6 bases and J 3 bases, leaving 12 bases between the germline ends. The CDR3 contains 13 residues. In DNA, the CDR3 is TGTGCCAGCAGACCAACCCTCAGCTACGAGCAGTACTTC. Encoded protein: CASRPTLSYEQYF.

The chain employs TRBV30 and TRBJ1-2; D unresolved. V lost 0 bases and J lost 4, with 18 bases in between. The CDR3 is 16 residues long. Germline CDR1 reads GTSNPN; CDR2 reads SVGIG (reference sequence). The CDR3: CAWSVLGFDPPYGYTF. CDR3 bases: TGTGCCTGGAGTGTACTCGGCTTTGACCCGCCCTATGGCTACACCTTC. Full variable domain (remainder filled in from reference TRBV30 and TRBJ1-2): SQTIHQWPATLVQPVGSPLSLECTVEGTSNPNLYWYRQAAGRGLQLLFYSVGIGQISSEVPQNLSASRPQDRQFILSSKKLLLSDSGFYLCAWSVLGFDPPYGYTFGSGTRLTVV.

In this sample, this clone turned up once. The chain has TRBV27 and TRBJ2-7; D is possibly TRBD2 (5 bases). The germline V gene has CDR1 MNHEY and CDR2 SMNVEV (reference sequence). The CDR3 spans 12 residues. V lost 2 bases, J lost 7 bases, and 9 bases lay in between. The CDR3, as DNA: TGTGCCAGCAGTTTACCGGGGTGGGAGCAGTACTTC. It encodes CASSLPGWEQYF.

The J gene is TRBJ1-5, the V gene TRBV2; 8 positions match TRBD1. The CDR3 is 14 amino acids. V was clipped by 7 bases and J by 5 bases; unmatched bases: 7. Germline loops: CDR1 SNHLY, CDR2 FYNNEI. CDR3 coding DNA: TGTGCCAGCACCTCGACAGGGGCGTATCAGCCCCAGCATTTT. It specifies CASTSTGAYQPQHF.

The genes are TRBV7-8 and TRBJ2-1, with TRBD2 matching over 11 bases. Germline trimming cut 5 bases from V and 4 bases from J; bases unmatched to any gene: 4. Per germline, CDR1 SGHVS and CDR2 FQNEAQ. The CDR3 contains 15 residues. CDR3 loop: CASSTGLAEYNEQFF. The CDR3 DNA reads TGTGCCAGCAGCACGGGACTAGCGGAATACAATGAGCAGTTCTTC.

This chain uses TRBV10-3 with TRBJ2-2, with 13 bases identical to TRBD2. The CDR3 totals 16 residues. Germline V gene lookup returns CDR1 ENHRY and CDR2 SYGVKD. V trimming: 10 bases; J trimming: 8 bases; junction bases outside the gene matches: 13. For the CDR3, the DNA is TGTGCCACCAGGGGCTTTGGACTAGCGGGAGCGGGGGAGCTGTTTTTT. Its protein is CATRGFGLAGAGELFF.

The V call is TRBV19, the J call TRBJ1-1; D ambiguous. V was clipped by 3 bases and J by 3 bases, with 11 bases between them. CDR1 and CDR2 from the germline V gene are LNHDA and SQIVND (reference sequence). CDR3 length: 14 residues. The CDR3 DNA reads TGTGCCAGTAGTATTGGGTCCAGATACACTGAAGCTTTCTTT. Translated: CASSIGSRYTEAFF.

Only one count was recorded for this clone. This chain joins TRBV6-5 and TRBJ1-4; no clear D gene. The CDR3 extends over 14 amino acids. Germline V gene sequence: CDR1 MNHEY, CDR2 SVGAGI. The V gene lost 0 bases and the J gene lost 10 bases, with 12 bases spanning the gap. The CDR3: CASSYSEVGRKLFF. In DNA, the CDR3 is TGTGCCAGCAGTTACTCGGAAGTCGGTAGAAAACTGTTTTTT.

This chain joins TRBV7-9 and TRBJ2-7; 10 bases match TRBD1. V lost 5 bases, J lost 5 bases, and 6 bases stayed unmatched. The CDR3 totals 14 residues. The germline CDR1 and CDR2 sequences are SEHNR and FQNEAQ (reference sequence). The CDR3 sequence is CASSPWTGGHEQYF. The CDR3, as DNA: TGTGCCAGCAGCCCGTGGACAGGGGGGCACGAGCAGTACTTC.

A remark on this clone: Germline and junction disagree at one end, which may indicate a read error. J is TRBJ2-7 and V is TRBV6-1; 8 bases map to TRBD2. The V gene's germline CDR1 is MNHNS and CDR2 SASEGT. The CDR3 covers 15 residues. In DNA, the CDR3 is TGTGCCAGCAGTGAATATACGGGAGGGCAATACGGGCAGTACTTC. Translation gives CASSEYTGGQYGQYF.

The chain links TRBV20-1 to TRBJ2-1; D is possibly TRBD2 (6 bases). CDR1 is DFQATT, CDR2 SNEGSKA, per germline (reference sequence). The CDR3 consists of 10 residues. V lost 3 bases to trimming and J lost 9 bases, with 6 bases between them. The CDR3 sequence: CSARGGEQFF. CDR3 coding DNA: TGCAGTGCTAGGGGGGGTGAGCAGTTCTTC.

The genes are TRBV29-1 and TRBJ2-2, with D possibly being TRBD2 (6 bases). Trimming removed 3 bases from V and 0 bases from J, with 11 bases in between. CDR1 is SQVTM, CDR2 ANQGSEA, per germline. The CDR3 is 15 residues long. The CDR3 DNA reads as TGCAGCGTTGATGTAACTAGCTCGAACACCGGGGAGCTGTTTTTT. It translates to CSVDVTSSNTGELFF.

The chain joins TRBV30 to TRBJ1-2, with 9 bases identical to TRBD1. The trim removed 3 bases at V and 2 bases at J, leaving 7 bases unmatched. The V gene's germline CDR1 is GTSNPN and CDR2 SVGIG (reference sequence). CDR3 size: 15 residues. The CDR3 here is CAWREGQGINYGYTF. The CDR3 bases are TGTGCCTGGAGGGAGGGACAGGGAATAAACTATGGCTACACCTTC.

The V and J genes are TRBV29-1 and TRBJ2-1; D is unclear. Trimming took off 4 bases at V and 0 bases at J, with 10 bases between the two ends. The CDR3 covers 14 residues. In germline, CDR1 is SQVTM, CDR2 ANQGSEA. The CDR3 reads CSVVGESSYNEQFF. CDR3 coding DNA: TGCAGCGTTGTGGGCGAAAGCTCCTACAATGAGCAGTTCTTC.

This clone was found a few times. The V gene is TRBV19, the J gene TRBJ2-7, with D maybe TRBD1 (6 bases). CDR3 size: 14 residues. V lost 4 bases to trimming and J lost 0 bases, with 10 bases between them. Germline-derived CDR1 and CDR2 are LNHDA and SQIVND (reference sequence). CDR3 sequence (DNA): TGTGCCAGTAGTAGGACAGCGCTCTCCTACGAGCAGTACTTC. This codes for CASSRTALSYEQYF.

The chain carries TRBV4-1 and TRBJ2-4; D is ambiguous. Germline V CDR1 and CDR2: MGHRA, YSYEKL. The CDR3 consists of 17 residues. V gave up 4 bases and J gave up 4 bases, with 20 bases separating them. CDR3 protein: CASSPVPPVTRKNIQYF. DNA of the CDR3: TGCGCCAGCAGCCCAGTTCCCCCCGTAACGCGGAAAAACATTCAGTACTTC.

This clone was seen once. The chain couples TRBV4-3 to TRBJ1-2; no clear D gene. Trimming removed 0 bases at V and 5 bases at J, with 16 bases between. From germline, CDR1 is LGHNA and CDR2 YSLEER. This CDR3 region has 16 residues. The DNA for the CDR3 is TGCGCCAGCAGCCAAGATCCGGGAGGGATCGGGTATGGCTACACCTTC. Its protein product is CASSQDPGGIGYGYTF.

This clone was picked up a small number of times. The chain uses TRBV5-4 and TRBJ2-7; 10 nucleotides line up with TRBD1. The V gene end was trimmed by 2 bases and the J gene end by 7 bases; junction bases not matched to a gene: 6. This CDR3 region has 14 residues. Looked up from germline, CDR1 is SGHNT and CDR2 is YYREEE (reference sequence). DNA of the CDR3: TGTGCCAGCAGCTTCGACAGGGGGCTCGGGGAGCAGTACTTC. It specifies CASSFDRGLGEQYF.

This clone was counted only a few times. V gene TRBV6-5 combines with J gene TRBJ2-7, with 8 bases fitting TRBD2. CDR1 and CDR2 (germline): MNHEY, SVGAGI. The ends lost 8 bases at V and 2 bases at J; junction bases unmatched: 5. This CDR3 comprises 13 residues. CDR3 in amino acids: CASRPGGPYEQYF. As DNA, the CDR3 is TGTGCCAGCCGACCGGGAGGGCCCTACGAGCAGTACTTC.

J is TRBJ1-2 and V is TRBV10-3; possibly TRBD1 for D (6 bases). This CDR3 has 15 residues. V was shortened by 0 bases and J by 8 bases, with 16 bases between the two germline ends. From germline, CDR1 is ENHRY and CDR2 SYGVKD. The CDR3 DNA sequence: TGTGCCATCAGTGAGTCGAAAGGAGGGGGGGAAGGCTACACCTTC. Protein sequence: CAISESKGGGEGYTF.